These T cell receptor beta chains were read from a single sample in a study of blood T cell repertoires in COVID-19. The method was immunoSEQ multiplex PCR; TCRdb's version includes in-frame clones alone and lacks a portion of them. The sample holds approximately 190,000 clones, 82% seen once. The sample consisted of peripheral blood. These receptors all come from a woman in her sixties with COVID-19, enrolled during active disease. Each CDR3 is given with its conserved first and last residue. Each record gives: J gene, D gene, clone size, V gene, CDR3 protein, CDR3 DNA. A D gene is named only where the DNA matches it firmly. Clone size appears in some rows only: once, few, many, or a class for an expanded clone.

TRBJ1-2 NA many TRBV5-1 CASSLIPEGYGYTF TGCGCCAGCAGCTTGATCCCGGAGGGCTATGGCTACACCTTC
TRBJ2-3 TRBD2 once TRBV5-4 CASSLPRAGVGADTQYF TGTGCCAGCAGCCTCCCGAGGGCGGGGGTTGGTGCAGATACGCAGTATTTT
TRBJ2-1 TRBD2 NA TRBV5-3 CARSETSGHNEQFF TGTGCCAGAAGTGAGACTAGCGGTCACAATGAGCAGTTCTTC
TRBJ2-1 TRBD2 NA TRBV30 CAWSVPAAGGGGEQFF TGTGCCTGGAGTGTACCGGCGGCGGGAGGGGGGGGTGAGCAGTTCTTC
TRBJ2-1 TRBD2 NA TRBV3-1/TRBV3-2 CASSQGVAGNYNEQFF TGTGCCAGCAGCCAAGGTGTAGCGGGGAACTACAATGAGCAGTTCTTC
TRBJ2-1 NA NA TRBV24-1 CATSDFSLSGSGKQFF TGTGCCACCAGTGATTTTTCCCTCTCAGGTTCGGGGAAGCAGTTCTTC
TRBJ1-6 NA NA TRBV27 CASREMGHNSPLHF TGTGCCAGCAGGGAGATGGGGCATAATTCACCCCTCCACTTT
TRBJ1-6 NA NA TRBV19 CASSIAGVGNSPLHF TGTGCCAGTAGTATAGCGGGGGTCGGCAATTCACCCCTCCACTTT
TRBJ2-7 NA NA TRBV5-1 CASSVSPGGGNEQYF TGCGCCAGCAGCGTTTCCCCTGGCGGAGGGAACGAGCAGTACTTC
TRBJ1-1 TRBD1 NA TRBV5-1 CASSSFKTGVANTEAFF TGCGCCAGCAGCTCCTTCAAGACAGGGGTGGCGAACACTGAAGCTTTCTTT
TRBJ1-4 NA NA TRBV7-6 CASSFAGFDEKLFF TGTGCCAGCAGCTTCGCAGGGTTCGATGAAAAACTGTTTTTT